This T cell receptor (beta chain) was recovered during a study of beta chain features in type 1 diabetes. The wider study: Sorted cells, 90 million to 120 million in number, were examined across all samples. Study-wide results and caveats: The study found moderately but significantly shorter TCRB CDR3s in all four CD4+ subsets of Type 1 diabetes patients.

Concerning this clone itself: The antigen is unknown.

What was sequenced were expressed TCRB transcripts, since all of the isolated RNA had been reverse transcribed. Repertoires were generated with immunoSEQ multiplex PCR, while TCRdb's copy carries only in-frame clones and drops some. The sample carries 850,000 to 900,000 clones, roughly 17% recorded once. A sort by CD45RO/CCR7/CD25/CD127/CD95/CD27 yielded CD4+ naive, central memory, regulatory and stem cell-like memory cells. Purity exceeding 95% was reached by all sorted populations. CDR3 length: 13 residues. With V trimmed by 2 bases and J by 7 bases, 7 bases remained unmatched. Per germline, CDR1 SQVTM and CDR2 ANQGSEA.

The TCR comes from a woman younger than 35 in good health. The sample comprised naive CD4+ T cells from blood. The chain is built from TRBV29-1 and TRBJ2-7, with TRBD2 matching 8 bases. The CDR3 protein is CSVETSGRREQYF. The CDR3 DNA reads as TGCAGCGTTGAAACTAGCGGTCGGAGGGAGCAGTACTTC.